The next 3 T cell receptor beta chains were all read from a single sample in a study of cytomegalovirus exposure and HLA in healthy donors. Primers: 60 Vbeta forward and 13 Jbeta reverse. Data came from immunoSEQ multiplex PCR; TCRdb stores just in-frame clones and leaves some out. Of more than 90,000 clones listed, around 81% were seen once; the top ten hold less than 5%. The sample taken for sequencing was PBMCs. These receptor sequences come from a woman in her 70s in good health and CMV-seropositive.

This chain joins TRBV28 and TRBJ1-3, with 8 bases fitting TRBD1. This CDR3 is built from 16 residues. CDR1 and CDR2 from the germline V gene are MDHEN and SYDVKM. With V trimmed by 5 bases and J by 0 bases, 6 bases remained unmatched. Written as DNA, the CDR3 is TGTGCCAGCAGTCCACTGACAGGGGACTCTGGAAACACCATATATTTT. This translates into CASSPLTGDSGNTIYF.

Details on this clone: Other nucleotide sequences from this sample produce the same CDR3. V usage is TRBV7-2 and J usage is TRBJ2-3; 10 bases agree with TRBD2. CDR3 size: 16 residues. In germline, CDR1 is SGHTA, CDR2 FQGNSA. V gave up 0 bases and J gave up 1 base; unmatched junction bases: 1. CDR3 region: CASSLALAGGTDTQYF. The CDR3 coding sequence is TGTGCCAGCAGCTTAGCGCTAGCGGGGGGCACAGATACGCAGTATTTT. The entire variable domain, with the rest obtained from reference TRBV7-2 and TRBJ2-3, is as follows: GAGVSQSPSNKVTEKGKDVELRCDPISGHTALYWYRQSLGQGLEFLIYFQGNSAPDKSGLPSDRFSAERTGGSVSTLTIQRTQQEDSAVYLCASSLALAGGTDTQYFGPGTRLTVL.

The chain recombines TRBV5-6 with TRBJ2-5, with 11 bases fitting TRBD1. The end of the DNA aligns better with TRBJ2-7, so the J call may be wrong. Germline assignment: CDR1 SGHDT and CDR2 YYEEEE. This CDR3 spans 14 amino acids. CDR3 nucleotides: TGTGCCAGCAGCTGGGACAGGGGGGCCTACGAGCAGTACTTC. Encoded protein: CASSWDRGAYEQYF.